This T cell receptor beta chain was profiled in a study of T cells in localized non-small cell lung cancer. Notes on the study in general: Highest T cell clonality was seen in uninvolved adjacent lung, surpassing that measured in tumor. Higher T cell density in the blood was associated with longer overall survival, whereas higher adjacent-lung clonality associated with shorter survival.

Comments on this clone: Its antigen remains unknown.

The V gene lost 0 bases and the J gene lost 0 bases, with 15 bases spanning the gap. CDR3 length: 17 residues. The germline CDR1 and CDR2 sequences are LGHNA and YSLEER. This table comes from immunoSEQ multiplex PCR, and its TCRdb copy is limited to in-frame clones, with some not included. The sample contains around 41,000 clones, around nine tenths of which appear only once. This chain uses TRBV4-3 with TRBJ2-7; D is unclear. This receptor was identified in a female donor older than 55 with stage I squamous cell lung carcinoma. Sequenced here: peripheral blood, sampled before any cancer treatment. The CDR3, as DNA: TGCGCCAGCAGCCAAGATCTGGGCTACCAAGGCTCCTACGAGCAGTACTTC. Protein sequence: CASSQDLGYQGSYEQYF.